What follows are 5 T cell receptor beta chains derived from one specimen sequenced in a study of T cell responses to AZD1222 COVID-19 vaccine. Sequencing was performed with immunoSEQ multiplex PCR; in TCRdb, only in-frame clones are kept and a portion is missing. The sample records 120,000 or so clones, about nine tenths being singletons. This material consisted of peripheral blood, taken on day 0 of AZD1222 vaccination. The receptors were sampled from an adult in good health.

The DNA for the CDR3 is TGTGCCAGTAGTATTCCGGGACAGGGTCTGAACACTGAAGCTTTCTTT. It yields the protein CASSIPGQGLNTEAFF. The V call is TRBV19, the J call TRBJ1-1, with 9 bases aligning to TRBD1. The CDR3 is 16 amino acids. Per the germline V gene, CDR1 is LNHDA and CDR2 is SQIVND (reference sequence). Trimming took 3 bases from V and 0 from J; bases not matched to a gene: 5.

The chain uses TRBV2 and TRBJ1-1; the match to TRBD1 covers 7 bases. V was clipped by 5 bases and J by 5 bases; unmatched bases: 8. The CDR3 loop spans 14 amino acids. Germline values: CDR1 SNHLY, CDR2 FYNNEI. The CDR3 bases are TGTGCCAGCAGTTACACAGGGGTAGGAACTGAAGCTTTCTTT. This sequence encodes CASSYTGVGTEAFF.

This chain joins TRBV20-1 and TRBJ1-2; D uncertain. V lost 6 bases and J lost 6, with 5 bases in between. The length of the CDR3 is 9 residues. In germline, CDR1 is DFQATT, CDR2 SNEGSKA (reference sequence). DNA for the CDR3: TGCAGTGCCCGCGATGGCTACACCTTC. Translated, it gives CSARDGYTF.

The rearrangement links TRBV7-9 to TRBJ2-3; D not resolved. The V end lost 2 bases, the J end lost 0 bases, and 9 bases lay between the germline ends. The CDR3 extends over 15 amino acids. CDR1 SEHNR and CDR2 FQNEAQ come from the germline V gene (reference sequence). The chain's CDR3 is CASSLSDHSTDTQYF. The CDR3, as DNA: TGTGCCAGCAGCTTATCCGACCATAGCACAGATACGCAGTATTTT.

This chain joins TRBV15 and TRBJ1-2, with D perhaps matching TRBD1 (5 bases). CDR1 LNHNV and CDR2 YYDKDF come from the germline V gene (reference sequence). This CDR3 spans 14 amino acids. Deletions cut 4 bases from V and 8 bases from J, with 17 bases between. CDR3 nucleotides: TGTGCCACCAGCAAAGGTGTGGGGGAAGAAGGCTACACCTTC. Translating it yields CATSKGVGEEGYTF.